This T cell receptor (beta chain) was identified during a study of cytomegalovirus exposure and HLA in healthy donors. Both 60 Vbeta primers and 13 Jbeta primers went into the PCR. Clones were read by immunoSEQ multiplex PCR, and TCRdb kept only the in-frame ones, dropping some. Of some 170,000 clones in the sample, about 9% were seen once. The CDR3 loop spans 13 amino acids. The germline V gene encodes CDR1 SGHTA and CDR2 FQGNSA. About this clone itself: Germline and junction disagree at one end, which may indicate a read error.

The chain employs TRBV7-2 and TRBJ2-7, with 8 bases lining up with TRBD1. The material sequenced was PBMCs. This sequence was found in a woman aged 25 to 39 in good health and CMV-seropositive. This CDR3 is CASSSQGAYERYF. The CDR3 DNA reads TGTGCCAGCAGCTCTCAGGGGGCCTACGAGCGGTACTTC.